This T cell receptor (beta chain) was captured in a study of blood T cells in healthy people across ages. At the level of the study: Capture via template switching afforded approximately one barcoded beta molecule per two T cells. General study findings and limits: TCR beta diversity correlated strongly with naive T cell percentage.

In this sample, this clonotype turned up a few times. Its antigen is not identified. The CDR3 is 17 residues long. Trimming removed 5 bases from V and 0 bases from J; junction bases left unmatched: 12. Germline assignment: CDR1 SEHNR and CDR2 FQNEAQ (reference sequence). Using a J-beta primer mix together with a sample-barcoded 5' primer, a second PCR was run for roughly 7 to 12 cycles. One entry per CDR3 protein, called by TCRdb with MiXCR from the 5' RACE reads. This table holds around 2 million distinct CDR3 sequences, roughly 43% found once. This TCR derives from a human donor in good health. The material sequenced was blood. The chain recombines TRBV7-9 with TRBJ1-1, with 7 bases that match TRBD1. CDR3 sequence (DNA): TGTGCCAGCAGCGAGGGAGGGGGCGGGACAGTGAACACTGAAGCTTTCTTT. The encoded protein is CASSEGGGGTVNTEAFF.